This passage covers 10 T cell receptor beta chains from one sample sequenced in a study of T cells in localized non-small cell lung cancer. The assay was immunoSEQ multiplex PCR, and TCRdb's table has in-frame clones only and misses some. The data show 20,000 to 25,000 clones, about 90% seen once. The specimen comprised peripheral blood, sampled before any cancer treatment. These receptor sequences come from a male donor at least 60 years old with stage I squamous cell lung carcinoma.

The chain links TRBV15 to TRBJ1-2; D might be TRBD1 (6 bases). Germline V gene data show CDR1 as LNHNV and CDR2 as YYDKDF (reference sequence). The CDR3 is 16 residues long. Between the trimmed V and J ends, which lost 0 bases and 5 bases, there was a span of 16 bases. DNA of the CDR3: TGTGCCACCAGCAGAGATCGGGGGGGCGAGGGGTATGGCTACACCTTC. Translated: CATSRDRGGEGYGYTF.

This sequence joins TRBV19 and TRBJ2-2; no clear D gene. V gave up 1 base and J gave up 0 bases, with 12 bases separating them. The CDR3 covers 17 residues. Germline V lookup: CDR1 LNHDA, CDR2 SQIVND (reference sequence). The CDR3 DNA sequence: TGTGCCAGTAGTATAGGGGCCGGGCTCGCGAACACCGGGGAGCTGTTTTTT. It yields the protein CASSIGAGLANTGELFF.

The V and J genes are TRBV2 and TRBJ1-2; D gene ambiguous. The germline CDR1 and CDR2 sequences are SNHLY and FYNNEI. This CDR3 comprises 12 residues. V lost 4 bases and J lost 6, with 9 bases in between. In DNA form, the CDR3 reads TGTGCCAGCAGTGTGAACGGGGATGGCTACACCTTC. It specifies CASSVNGDGYTF. Drawing the rest from reference TRBV2 and TRBJ1-2, the complete variable domain is EPEVTQTPSHQVTQMGQEVILRCVPISNHLYFYWYRQILGQKVEFLVSFYNNEISEKSEIFDDQFSVERPDGSNFTLKIRSTKLEDSAMYFCASSVNGDGYTFGSGTRLTVV.

This chain connects TRBV7-2 to TRBJ1-2; D is uncertain. The CDR3 covers 12 residues. CDR1 is SGHTA and CDR2 is FQGNSA in the germline V gene. Trimming left V 5 bases short and J 8 bases short, with 12 bases between. In nucleotides, the CDR3 is TGTGCCAGCAGCCCGGGAGGGCACGGCTACACCTTC. This codes for CASSPGGHGYTF.

CDR3 protein: CASSVADRGSPLHF. CDR3 bases: TGTGCCAGCAGCGTAGCTGACAGGGGGTCACCCCTCCACTTT. The rearrangement links TRBV9 to TRBJ1-6; 9 nucleotides match TRBD1. Looked up from germline, CDR1 is SGDLS and CDR2 is YYNGEE. The CDR3 is made up of 14 amino acids. The trim removed 0 bases at V and 10 bases at J, leaving 2 bases unmatched.

This clone has a handful of counts. This sequence joins TRBV11-2 and TRBJ2-7; tentatively, D is TRBD2 (5 bases). V gave up 3 bases and J gave up 4 bases, with 13 bases separating them. The CDR3 covers 14 residues. Germline CDR1 reads SGHAT; CDR2 reads FQNNGV. The CDR3 DNA reads as TGTGCCAGCAGCTTCCGTGGGAGAGTGTACGAGCAGTACTTC. Residues: CASSFRGRVYEQYF.

This chain links TRBV5-1 with TRBJ2-6; D gene ambiguous. The V gene lost 1 base and the J gene lost 0 bases, with 8 bases spanning the gap. Germline-derived CDR1 and CDR2 are SGHRS and YFSETQ. The CDR3 covers 16 residues. This chain's CDR3 is CASSLPSPSGANVLTF. The DNA of the CDR3 is TGCGCCAGCAGCTTGCCCAGTCCCTCTGGGGCCAACGTCCTGACTTTC.

The chain is built from TRBV11-2 and TRBJ2-3; unclear D gene. The germline gives CDR1 SGHAT, CDR2 FQNNGV. Trimming took 0 bases from V and 1 from J, leaving 8 bases between them. CDR3 length: 15 amino acids. The CDR3 sequence: CASSLDQRGTDTQYF. CDR3 nucleotide sequence: TGTGCCAGCAGCTTAGACCAGAGAGGCACAGATACGCAGTATTTT.

This chain uses TRBV29-1 with TRBJ1-3; D remains unclear. The germline CDR1 and CDR2 sequences are SQVTM and ANQGSEA. V was shortened by 5 bases and J by 4 bases, with 15 bases between the two germline ends. CDR3 length equals 14 residues. CDR3 in DNA: TGCAGCGTTACAGAACCTTACTCAGGAAACACCATATATTTT. This translates into CSVTEPYSGNTIYF.

The chain couples TRBV7-2 to TRBJ1-5, with a possible D match to TRBD1 (6 bases). With 2 bases removed from V and 11 bases from J, the gap between germline ends came to 13 bases. The germline gives CDR1 SGHTA, CDR2 FQGNSA. The CDR3 is made up of 13 amino acids. The CDR3 is CASSLRRGGAQHF. CDR3 nucleotide sequence: TGTGCCAGCAGCTTAAGAAGGGGGGGAGCCCAGCATTTT.